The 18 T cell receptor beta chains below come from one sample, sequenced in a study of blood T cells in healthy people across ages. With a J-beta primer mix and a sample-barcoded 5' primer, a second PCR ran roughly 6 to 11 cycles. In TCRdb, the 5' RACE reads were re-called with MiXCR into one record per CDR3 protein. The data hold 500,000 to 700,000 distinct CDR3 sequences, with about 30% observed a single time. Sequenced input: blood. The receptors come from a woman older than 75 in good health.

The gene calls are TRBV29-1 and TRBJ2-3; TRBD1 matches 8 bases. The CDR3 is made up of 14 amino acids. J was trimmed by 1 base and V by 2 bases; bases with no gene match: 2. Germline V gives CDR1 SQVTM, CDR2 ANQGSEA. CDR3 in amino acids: CSVEKGQGTDTQYF. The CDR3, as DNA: TGCAGCGTTGAAAAGGGACAGGGCACAGATACGCAGTATTTT.

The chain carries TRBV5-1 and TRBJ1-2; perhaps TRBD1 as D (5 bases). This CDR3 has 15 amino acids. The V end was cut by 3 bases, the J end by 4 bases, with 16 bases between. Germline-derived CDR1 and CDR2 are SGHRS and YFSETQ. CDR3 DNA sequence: TGCGCCAGCAGCTGGGACTCGACTGACACCTATGGCTACACCTTC. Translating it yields CASSWDSTDTYGYTF.

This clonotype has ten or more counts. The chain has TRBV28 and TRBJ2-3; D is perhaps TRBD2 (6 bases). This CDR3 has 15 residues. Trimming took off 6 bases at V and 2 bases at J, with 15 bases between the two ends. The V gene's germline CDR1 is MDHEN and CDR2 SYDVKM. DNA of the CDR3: TGTGCCAGCAGAGAGGAGGGGTCAGTCACAGATACGCAGTATTTT. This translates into CASREEGSVTDTQYF.

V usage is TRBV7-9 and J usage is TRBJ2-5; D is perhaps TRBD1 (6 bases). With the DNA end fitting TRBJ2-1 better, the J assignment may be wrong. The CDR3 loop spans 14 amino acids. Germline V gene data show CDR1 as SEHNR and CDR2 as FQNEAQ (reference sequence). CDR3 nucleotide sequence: TGTGCCAGCAGTTTAACAGGGTACCAAGAGACCCAGTTCTTC. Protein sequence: CASSLTGYQETQFF.

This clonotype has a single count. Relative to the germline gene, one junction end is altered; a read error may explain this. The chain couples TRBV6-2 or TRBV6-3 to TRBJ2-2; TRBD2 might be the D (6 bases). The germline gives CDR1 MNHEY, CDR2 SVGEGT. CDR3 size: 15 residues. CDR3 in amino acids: CASSYPGGGTGERFF. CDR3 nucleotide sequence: TGTGCCAGCAGTTATCCCGGGGGAGGCACCGGGGAGCGGTTTTTT.

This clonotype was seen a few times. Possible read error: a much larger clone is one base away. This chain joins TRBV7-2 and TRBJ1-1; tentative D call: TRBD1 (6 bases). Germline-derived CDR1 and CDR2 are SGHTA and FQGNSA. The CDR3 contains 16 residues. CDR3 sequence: CASSSGVWQGNTGAFF. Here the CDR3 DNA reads TGTGCCAGCAGCTCCGGGGTCTGGCAGGGGAACACTGGAGCTTTCTTT.

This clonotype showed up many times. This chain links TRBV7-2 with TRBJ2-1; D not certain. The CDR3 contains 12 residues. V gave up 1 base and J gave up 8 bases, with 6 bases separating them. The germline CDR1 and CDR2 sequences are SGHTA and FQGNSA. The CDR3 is CASSLEGDEQFF. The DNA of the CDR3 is TGTGCCAGCAGCTTAGAGGGTGATGAGCAGTTCTTC.

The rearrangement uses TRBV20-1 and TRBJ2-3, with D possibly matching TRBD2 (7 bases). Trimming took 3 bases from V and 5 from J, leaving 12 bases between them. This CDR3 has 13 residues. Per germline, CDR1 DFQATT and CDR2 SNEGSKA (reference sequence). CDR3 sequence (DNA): TGCAGTGCTAGCCGGGGGGCAAGAGATACGCAGTATTTT. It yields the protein CSASRGARDTQYF.

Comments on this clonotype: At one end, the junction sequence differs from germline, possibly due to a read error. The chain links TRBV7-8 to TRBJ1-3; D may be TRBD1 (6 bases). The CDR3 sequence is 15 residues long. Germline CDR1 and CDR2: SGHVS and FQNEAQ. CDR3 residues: CASSLDSLSGNTRYF. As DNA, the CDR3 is TGTGCCAGCAGCTTGGACAGCCTCTCTGGAAACACCAGATATTTT.

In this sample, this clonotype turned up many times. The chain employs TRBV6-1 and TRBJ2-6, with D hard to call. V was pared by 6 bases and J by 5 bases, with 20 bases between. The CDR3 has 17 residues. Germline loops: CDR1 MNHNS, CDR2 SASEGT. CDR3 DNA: TGTGCCAGCAGACCCGCGGCAGAAGGTCGGCGGGCCAACGTCCTGACTTTC. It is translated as CASRPAAEGRRANVLTF.

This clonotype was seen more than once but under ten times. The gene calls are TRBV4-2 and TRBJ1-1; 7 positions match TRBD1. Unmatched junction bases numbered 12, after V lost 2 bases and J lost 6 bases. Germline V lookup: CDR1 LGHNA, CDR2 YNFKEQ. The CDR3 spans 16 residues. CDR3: CASSQRDAGGGAEAFF. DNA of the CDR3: TGTGCCAGCAGCCAACGTGATGCAGGGGGAGGGGCTGAAGCTTTCTTT.

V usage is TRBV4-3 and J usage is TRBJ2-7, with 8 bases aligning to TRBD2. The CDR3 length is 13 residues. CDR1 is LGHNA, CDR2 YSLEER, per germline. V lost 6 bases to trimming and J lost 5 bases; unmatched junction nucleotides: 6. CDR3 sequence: CASSGREGDEQYF. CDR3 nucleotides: TGCGCCAGCAGTGGACGGGAGGGTGACGAGCAGTACTTC.

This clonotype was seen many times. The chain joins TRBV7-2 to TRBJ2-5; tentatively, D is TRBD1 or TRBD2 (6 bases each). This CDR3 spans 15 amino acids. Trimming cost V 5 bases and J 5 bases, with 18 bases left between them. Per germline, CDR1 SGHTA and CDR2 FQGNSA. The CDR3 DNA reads TGTGCCAGCAGCGGGGGGACAAGGCGTAGGGAGACCCAGTACTTC. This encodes CASSGGTRRRETQYF.

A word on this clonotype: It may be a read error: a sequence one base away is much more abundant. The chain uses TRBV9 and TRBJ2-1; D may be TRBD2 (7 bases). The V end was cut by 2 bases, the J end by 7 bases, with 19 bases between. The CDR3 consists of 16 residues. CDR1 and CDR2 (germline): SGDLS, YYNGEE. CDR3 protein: CASSVYCGGQRNEQFF. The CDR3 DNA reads TGTGCCAGCAGCGTTTATTGCGGGGGCCAGAGGAATGAGCAGTTCTTC.

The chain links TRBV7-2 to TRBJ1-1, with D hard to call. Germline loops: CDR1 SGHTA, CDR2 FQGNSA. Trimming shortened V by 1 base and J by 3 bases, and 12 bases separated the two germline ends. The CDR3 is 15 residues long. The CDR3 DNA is TGTGCCAGCAGCTTAGGTTTCGCGGAGTACACTGAAGCTTTCTTT. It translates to CASSLGFAEYTEAFF.

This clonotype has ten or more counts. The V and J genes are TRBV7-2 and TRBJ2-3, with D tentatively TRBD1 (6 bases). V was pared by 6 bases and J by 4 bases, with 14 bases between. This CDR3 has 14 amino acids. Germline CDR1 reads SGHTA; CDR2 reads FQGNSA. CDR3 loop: CASSGSGQSDTQYF. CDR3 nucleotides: TGTGCCAGCAGTGGTTCCGGACAGTCAGATACGCAGTATTTT.

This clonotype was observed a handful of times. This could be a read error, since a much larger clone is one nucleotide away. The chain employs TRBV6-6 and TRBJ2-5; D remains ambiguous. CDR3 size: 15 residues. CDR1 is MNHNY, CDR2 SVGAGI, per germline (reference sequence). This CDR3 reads CASSYYPVTQETRYF. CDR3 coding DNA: TGTGCCAGCAGTTACTACCCAGTGACCCAAGAGACCCGGTACTTC.

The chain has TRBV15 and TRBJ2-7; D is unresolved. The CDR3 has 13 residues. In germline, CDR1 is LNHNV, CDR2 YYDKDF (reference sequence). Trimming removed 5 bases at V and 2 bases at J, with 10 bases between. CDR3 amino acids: CATSATETYEQYF. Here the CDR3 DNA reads TGTGCCACCAGCGCGACGGAGACCTACGAGCAGTACTTC. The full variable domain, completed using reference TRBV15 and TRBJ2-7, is DAMVIQNPRYQVTQFGKPVTLSCSQTLNHNVMYWYQQKSSQAPKLLFHYYDKDFNNEADTPDNFQSRRPNTSFCFLDIRSPGLGDTAMYLCATSATETYEQYFGPGTRLTVT.